This T cell receptor beta chain was obtained from a study of radiation and T cells in renal cell carcinoma. Looking at the study overall: Nephrectomy followed 15 Gy stereotactic body radiation by 4 weeks. General study points: In blood, top tumor clones expanded by 2 weeks, shrinking by 4. Without pretreatment biopsies, baseline tumor clonotype presence was undetermined.

This CDR3 is built from 15 residues. Germline CDR1 reads SGHDN; CDR2 reads FVKESK. With 2 bases clipped from V and 0 bases from J, the junction kept 1 base outside the gene matches. Only in-frame clones appear in the TCRdb table, and some are missing; sequencing was by immunoSEQ multiplex PCR. Of 150,000 or so clones listed, about nine tenths are singletons. As for time point: baseline pretreatment blood. Treatment: 15 Gy SBRT to primary tumor, nephrectomy 4 weeks later. About this clone: Its antigen is as yet unknown.

This chain connects TRBV14 to TRBJ2-1; 7 bases match TRBD1. The TCR was taken from a woman aged 70 to 79 with renal cell carcinoma. The material sequenced was blood, taken from a patient whose treatment included radiotherapy and nephrectomy. CDR3 region: CASSQRGRSYNEQFF. In nucleotides, the CDR3 is TGTGCCAGCAGCCAAAGGGGGCGCTCCTACAATGAGCAGTTCTTC.